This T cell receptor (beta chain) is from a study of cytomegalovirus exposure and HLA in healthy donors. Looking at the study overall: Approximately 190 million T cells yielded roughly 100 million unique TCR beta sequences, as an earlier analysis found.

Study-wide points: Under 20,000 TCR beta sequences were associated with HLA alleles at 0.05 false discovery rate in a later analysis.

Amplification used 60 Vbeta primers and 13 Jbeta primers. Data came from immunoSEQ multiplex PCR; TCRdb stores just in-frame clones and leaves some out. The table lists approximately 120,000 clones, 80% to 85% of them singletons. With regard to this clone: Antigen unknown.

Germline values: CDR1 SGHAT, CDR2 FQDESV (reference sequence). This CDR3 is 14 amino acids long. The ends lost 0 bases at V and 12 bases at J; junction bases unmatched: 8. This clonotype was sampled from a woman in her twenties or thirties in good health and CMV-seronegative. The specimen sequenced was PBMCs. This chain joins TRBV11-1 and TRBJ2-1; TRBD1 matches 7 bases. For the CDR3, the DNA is TGTGCCAGCAGCTTAGCATTAGGGGGCGTCGGGCAGTTCTTC. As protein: CASSLALGGVGQFF.